This T cell receptor beta chain appears in the sequencing data of a study of T cells in Graves' hyperthyroidism and ophthalmopathy. In the study overall: Peripheral blood was collected at initial diagnosis, before any treatment.

TCR beta CDR3 regions were amplified from RNA transcripts. The TCR CDR3 was amplified in a first-round RT-PCR using the HTBI primer set. From the multiplex PCR reads, TCRdb called clonotypes with MiXCR, one entry per CDR3 protein. Of 700,000 or so distinct CDR3 sequences in the sample, approximately 16% were seen once. Points on this clonotype: Antigen unknown.

The patients, who ranged from 18 to 65 in age, presented with newly diagnosed hyperthyroidism lasting under 2 months. Diagnosing involved the use of clinical symptoms, serum thyroxine and TRAb, thyroid ultrasound and orbital computed tomography. General study findings and limits: Most expanded thyroid clonotypes above 0.001 recurred in blood.

The germline V gene has CDR1 MNHNS and CDR2 SASEGT. CDR3 length equals 14 residues. Trimming cost V 5 bases and J 2 bases, with 11 bases left between them. The chain recombines TRBV6-1 with TRBJ2-3; D remains unclear. Source material: blood. The sequence was collected from a man aged 18 to 35 with Graves' hyperthyroidism. CDR3 in amino acids: CASSTGPITDTQYF. CDR3 DNA: TGTGCCAGCAGTACCGGACCAATCACAGATACGCAGTATTTT.